A single sample gave rise to the 29 T cell receptor beta chains below, sequenced in a study of shared clonotypes between healthy human individuals. Measured with immunoSEQ multiplex PCR; TCRdb has only the in-frame clones, and not every one. Of 2 million to 2.5 million clones listed, about 94% are singletons. The sample consisted of naive CD4+ T cells sorted from blood. As to subset: CD45RA+ positively selected. Every receptor here comes from a young man in good health.

The chain employs TRBV10-1 and TRBJ1-1, with D tentatively TRBD1 (6 bases). Germline V gene data show CDR1 as WNHNN and CDR2 as SYGVQD (reference sequence). The CDR3 loop spans 14 amino acids. V was cut by 4 bases and J by 1 base, with 10 bases left in between. CDR3 loop: CASSAGTKNTEAFF. DNA of the CDR3: TGCGCCAGCAGTGCCGGGACAAAGAACACTGAAGCTTTCTTT.

This chain links TRBV7-9 with TRBJ2-5; D remains ambiguous. Germline assignment: CDR1 SEHNR and CDR2 FQNEAQ (reference sequence). Trimming took off 8 bases at V and 4 bases at J, with 2 bases between the two ends. This CDR3 is built from 9 residues. The CDR3: CASSETQYF. CDR3 DNA sequence: TGTGCCAGCTCAGAGACCCAGTACTTC.

Notes on this clone: Within the sample, other DNA sequences also encode this same CDR3. This sequence joins TRBV4-1 and TRBJ1-1; no firm D call. V was cut by 1 base and J by 1 base, with 4 bases left in between. Germline CDR1 and CDR2: MGHRA and YSYEKL. The length of the CDR3 is 13 residues. DNA for the CDR3: TGCGCCAGCAGCCAAGCGCCGAACACTGAAGCTTTCTTT. It specifies CASSQAPNTEAFF.

The V gene is TRBV5-1, the J gene TRBJ1-1; the D is unclear. The germline V and J ends were trimmed by 0 bases and 1 base, with 7 bases remaining between them. The germline CDR1 and CDR2 sequences are SGHRS and YFSETQ. This CDR3 is 14 amino acids long. The CDR3, as DNA: TGCGCCAGCAGCTTGGTCCACCCGAACACTGAAGCTTTCTTT. The encoded protein is CASSLVHPNTEAFF. Combining the CDR3 with reference TRBV5-1 and TRBJ1-1 gives the whole variable domain KAGVTQTPRYLIKTRGQQVTLSCSPISGHRSVSWYQQTPGQGLQFLFEYFSETQRNKGNFPGRFSGRQFSNSRSEMNVSTLELGDSALYLCASSLVHPNTEAFFGQGTRLTVV.

The chain couples TRBV19 to TRBJ2-1, with D possibly TRBD2 on 6 matching bases. The V end lost 2 bases, the J end lost 0 bases, and 20 bases lay between the germline ends. This CDR3 contains 19 residues. Germline CDR1 reads LNHDA; CDR2 reads SQIVND (reference sequence). This CDR3 reads CASSIKVPSETSSYNEQFF. The DNA of the CDR3 is TGTGCCAGTAGTATAAAAGTTCCGTCCGAGACTAGCTCCTACAATGAGCAGTTCTTC.

The V gene is TRBV6-1, the J gene TRBJ1-5, with D perhaps TRBD1 (5 bases). V was clipped by 4 bases and J by 2 bases, with 12 bases between them. CDR3 length equals 15 residues. Germline V gene data show CDR1 as MNHNS and CDR2 as SASEGT. The CDR3 DNA sequence: TGTGCCAGCAGTGCCTCCGGGGGTGGCAATCAGCCCCAGCATTTT. Translating gives CASSASGGGNQPQHF.

Comment on this clone: Other DNA sequences in the same sample also yield this CDR3. The chain joins TRBV29-1 to TRBJ1-2, with D possibly being TRBD1 (6 bases). This CDR3 region has 12 residues. The germline CDR1 and CDR2 sequences are SQVTM and ANQGSEA. V lost 5 bases and J lost 0, with 7 bases in between. CDR3 residues: CSVRTANYGYTF. In nucleotides, the CDR3 is TGCAGCGTTCGGACAGCTAACTATGGCTACACCTTC. Full variable domain (remainder filled in from reference TRBV29-1 and TRBJ1-2): SAVISQKPSRDICQRGTSLTIQCQVDSQVTMMFWYRQQPGQSLTLIATANQGSEATYESGFVIDKFPISRPNLTFSTLTVSNMSPEDSSIYLCSVRTANYGYTFGSGTRLTVV.

The genes are TRBV5-4 and TRBJ1-6; 10 bases map to TRBD1. Germline V gives CDR1 SGHNT, CDR2 YYREEE (reference sequence). The CDR3 totals 14 residues. After removal of 5 bases from V and 10 bases from J, the junction contained 6 bases not matched to a gene. CDR3 sequence reads: CASRAGQGWSPLHF. The CDR3 nucleotides are TGTGCCAGCAGGGCGGGACAGGGGTGGTCACCCCTCCACTTT.

The chain recombines TRBV5-4 with TRBJ2-3, with D perhaps matching TRBD2 (5 bases). Germline CDR1 reads SGHNT; CDR2 reads YYREEE (reference sequence). This CDR3 is built from 16 residues. Trimming removed 3 bases at V and 2 bases at J, with 16 bases between. CDR3 bases: TGTGCCAGCAGCTCCGGCGGGTTAGGGTACACAGATACGCAGTATTTT. This sequence encodes CASSSGGLGYTDTQYF.

The chain links TRBV5-1 to TRBJ2-3, with TRBD2 matching over 12 bases. The CDR3 runs 17 residues. V lost 4 bases and J lost 0; bases outside the gene matches: 6. Germline V lookup: CDR1 SGHRS, CDR2 YFSETQ. CDR3 region: CASSPTSGGKSTDTQYF. The CDR3, as DNA: TGCGCCAGCAGCCCCACTAGCGGGGGGAAGAGCACAGATACGCAGTATTTT.

The chain joins TRBV28 to TRBJ1-5; D might be TRBD1 (5 bases). The germline CDR1 and CDR2 sequences are MDHEN and SYDVKM. This CDR3 comprises 16 residues. Trimming removed 1 base from V and 11 bases from J, with 21 bases in between. The DNA of the CDR3 is TGTGCCAGCAGTTTATTAGGGGAAGGCCTTAAGCAGGCCCAGCATTTT. Amino acids: CASSLLGEGLKQAQHF. The full variable domain, rest sourced from reference TRBV28 and TRBJ1-5, is DVKVTQSSRYLVKRTGEKVFLECVQDMDHENMFWYRQDPGLGLRLIYFSYDVKMKEKGDIPEGYSVSREKKERFSLILESASTNQTSMYLCASSLLGEGLKQAQHFGDGTRLSIL.

The J gene is TRBJ1-5, the V gene TRBV28; TRBD1 is a possible D gene (6 bases). The V end lost 2 bases, the J end lost 6 bases, and 20 bases lay between the germline ends. CDR1 is MDHEN, CDR2 SYDVKM, per germline. CDR3 size: 17 residues. CDR3 bases: TGTGCCAGCAGTTTAGGATGGGCGCGACAGGCCGGTCAGCCCCAGCATTTT. As protein: CASSLGWARQAGQPQHF.

The rearrangement links TRBV11-2 to TRBJ2-5; TRBD1 might be the D (6 bases). The CDR3 sequence is 13 residues long. CDR1 and CDR2 (germline): SGHAT, FQNNGV. The ends were cut back, 5 bases at V and 4 bases at J, with 11 bases in the middle. CDR3 loop: CASSLRGAETQYF. CDR3 DNA sequence: TGTGCCAGCAGCCTCAGGGGCGCAGAGACCCAGTACTTC.

This chain uses TRBV7-2 with TRBJ2-1; 7 bases are a match to TRBD2. V gave up 7 bases and J gave up 2 bases; unmatched junction bases: 8. Germline V gene data show CDR1 as SGHTA and CDR2 as FQGNSA. CDR3 length: 15 amino acids. The CDR3 DNA follows: TGTGCCAGCATCCGAGCGGGGAAGCCCTACAATGAGCAGTTCTTC. Its translation: CASIRAGKPYNEQFF.

The chain links TRBV18 to TRBJ2-1; D is uncertain. Germline V gene lookup returns CDR1 KGHSH and CDR2 LQKENI. Between the trimmed V and J ends, which lost 3 bases and 6 bases, there was a span of 9 bases. This CDR3 region has 13 residues. The chain's CDR3 is CASSPFSLNEQFF. In nucleotides, the CDR3 is TGTGCCAGCTCACCCTTTAGTCTCAATGAGCAGTTCTTC.

The chain links TRBV7-9 to TRBJ2-7; 10 nucleotides line up with TRBD1. Losses at the gene ends were 5 bases for V and 4 bases for J; bases not matched to a gene: 14. The CDR3 consists of 17 residues. Germline CDR1 is SEHNR and CDR2 is FQNEAQ (reference sequence). The CDR3 bases are TGTGCCAGCAGCCCAGACAGGGGGCGGAAGGTTCTGTACGAGCAGTACTTC. It specifies CASSPDRGRKVLYEQYF.

The chain uses TRBV18 and TRBJ2-7; 9 bases are shared with TRBD1. CDR3 length equals 16 residues. V gave up 0 bases and J gave up 4 bases; unmatched junction bases: 7. The V gene's germline CDR1 is KGHSH and CDR2 LQKENI. The CDR3 nucleotides read TGTGCCAGCTCACCACCGGTGGGACAGGGTTTGTACGAGCAGTACTTC. It is translated as CASSPPVGQGLYEQYF. The full variable domain, its missing parts supplied by reference TRBV18 and TRBJ2-7, is NAGVMQNPRHLVRRRGQEARLRCSPMKGHSHVYWYRQLPEEGLKFMVYLQKENIIDESGMPKERFSAEFPKEGPSILRIQQVVRGDSAAYFCASSPPVGQGLYEQYFGPGTRLTVT.

V gene TRBV30 combines with J gene TRBJ2-1; TRBD2 matches 10 bases. Germline trimming cut 8 bases from V and 12 bases from J; bases unmatched to any gene: 13. The CDR3 totals 13 residues. Germline V gene sequence: CDR1 GTSNPN, CDR2 SVGIG (reference sequence). CDR3: CARGASGGWGQFF. CDR3 nucleotides: TGTGCCCGCGGAGCTAGCGGGGGTTGGGGGCAGTTCTTC.

V is TRBV9 and J is TRBJ2-7; 8 bases map to TRBD2. The trim removed 0 bases at V and 0 bases at J, leaving 2 bases unmatched. From germline, CDR1 is SGDLS and CDR2 YYNGEE. The CDR3 runs to 15 residues. CDR3 loop: CASSVGSGSSYEQYF. CDR3 nucleotides: TGTGCCAGCAGCGTAGGAAGCGGGAGCTCCTACGAGCAGTACTTC.

The V and J genes are TRBV7-9 and TRBJ2-3; 10 bases are shared with TRBD1. V shed 5 bases and J 6 bases; nucleotides not matched to a gene: 8. The CDR3 totals 15 residues. Germline values: CDR1 SEHNR, CDR2 FQNEAQ (reference sequence). CDR3 protein: CASSPGQGTTDTQYF. CDR3 in DNA: TGTGCCAGCAGCCCGGGACAGGGGACAACGGATACGCAGTATTTT.

V is TRBV28 and J is TRBJ1-5; D perhaps matches TRBD1 (5 bases). CDR3 length: 17 amino acids. CDR1 and CDR2 (germline): MDHEN, SYDVKM. The V and J ends lost 5 bases and 2 bases respectively, with 19 bases between them. The CDR3 bases are TGTGCCAGCAGTCCTAACCACTGGGGCGCGGGCAATCAGCCCCAGCATTTT. Its translation is CASSPNHWGAGNQPQHF.

V gene TRBV5-4 combines with J gene TRBJ2-3; 10 bases line up with TRBD2. V gave up 2 bases and J gave up 4 bases; unmatched junction bases: 7. The germline V gene encodes CDR1 SGHNT and CDR2 YYREEE (reference sequence). The CDR3 is made up of 16 amino acids. The CDR3 sequence: CASSFPSGGASDTQYF. The CDR3 DNA sequence: TGTGCCAGCAGCTTCCCAAGCGGGGGGGCATCAGATACGCAGTATTTT.

The chain employs TRBV6-5 and TRBJ2-2; D is perhaps TRBD2 (5 bases). Trimming shortened V by 7 bases and J by 3 bases, and 12 bases separated the two germline ends. CDR3 length: 14 amino acids. Germline V lookup: CDR1 MNHEY, CDR2 SVGAGI. Written as DNA, the CDR3 is TGTGCCAGCAATGTAGGACTGGACACCGGGGAGCTGTTTTTT. Residues: CASNVGLDTGELFF.

The CDR3: CASSPVAKENQPQHF. The CDR3 DNA reads as TGTGCCAGTAGTCCAGTGGCCAAGGAGAATCAGCCCCAGCATTTT. The rearrangement links TRBV19 to TRBJ1-5; D unclear. The germline V gene encodes CDR1 LNHDA and CDR2 SQIVND (reference sequence). The CDR3 is 15 residues long. V was cut by 5 bases and J by 4 bases, with 15 bases left in between.

The chain links TRBV6-5 to TRBJ1-1; D gene unclear. This CDR3 region has 12 residues. V was clipped by 6 bases and J by 4 bases, with 9 bases between them. Germline-derived CDR1 and CDR2 are MNHEY and SVGAGI. CDR3 amino acids: CASRWSGTEAFF. The CDR3 nucleotides are TGTGCCAGCAGGTGGTCGGGCACTGAAGCTTTCTTT.

This clone was observed once. The chain couples TRBV6-6 to TRBJ2-7; D possibly corresponds to TRBD2 (5 bases). Trimming took off 4 bases at V and 1 base at J, with 14 bases between the two ends. CDR3 size: 15 residues. The germline gives CDR1 MNHNY, CDR2 SVGAGI (reference sequence). The CDR3 loop reads CASSSFLAGSYEQYF. The CDR3 DNA follows: TGTGCCAGCAGTTCTTTCCTAGCAGGTTCCTACGAGCAGTACTTC.

The rearrangement joins TRBV7-9 to TRBJ2-7, with 10 bases lining up with TRBD2. Losses at the gene ends were 5 bases for V and 3 bases for J; bases not matched to a gene: 7. The germline V gene has CDR1 SEHNR and CDR2 FQNEAQ (reference sequence). This CDR3 contains 15 residues. The CDR3 reads CASSPRLAGVYEQYF. The CDR3 nucleotides read TGTGCCAGCAGCCCCCGCCTAGCGGGAGTCTACGAGCAGTACTTC.

This chain connects TRBV5-1 to TRBJ1-1; TRBD1 is a possible D gene (5 bases). This CDR3 has 15 residues. Between the trimmed V and J ends, which lost 3 bases and 5 bases, there was a span of 17 bases. The germline V gene has CDR1 SGHRS and CDR2 YFSETQ. CDR3 DNA: TGCGCCAGCAGCTCGGGGTTGGGGCCCACAACTGAAGCTTTCTTT. Its translation: CASSSGLGPTTEAFF.

The V gene is TRBV29-1, the J gene TRBJ2-5; D is ambiguous. This CDR3 is built from 16 residues. Germline lookup yields CDR1 SQVTM and CDR2 ANQGSEA. The V end lost 4 bases, the J end lost 0 bases, and 18 bases lay between the germline ends. The CDR3 region is CSVAGGSMRYQETQYF. Here the CDR3 DNA reads TGCAGCGTTGCAGGCGGCTCCATGCGGTACCAAGAGACCCAGTACTTC. Drawing the rest from reference TRBV29-1 and TRBJ2-5, the complete variable domain is SAVISQKPSRDICQRGTSLTIQCQVDSQVTMMFWYRQQPGQSLTLIATANQGSEATYESGFVIDKFPISRPNLTFSTLTVSNMSPEDSSIYLCSVAGGSMRYQETQYFGPGTRLLVL.